Presented here are 10 T cell receptor beta chains from one specimen sequenced in a study of blood T cell repertoires in COVID-19. Clones were sequenced by immunoSEQ multiplex PCR, and TCRdb holds only the in-frame ones, with some missing. The table shows some 100,000 clones, with just over 85% occurring only once. The material sequenced was PBMCs or T cells enriched from blood (not recorded which). Receptor source: a woman in her 50s who had recovered from COVID-19.

The J gene is TRBJ2-7, the V gene TRBV10-3; tentatively, D is TRBD2 (5 bases). V was pared by 0 bases and J by 0 bases, with 9 bases between. CDR1 is ENHRY, CDR2 SYGVKD, per germline. The CDR3 consists of 15 residues. Here the CDR3 reads CAISESGSPSYEQYF. CDR3 nucleotides: TGTGCCATCAGTGAGTCTGGGAGCCCCTCCTACGAGCAGTACTTC.

This clone appeared a single time. CDR3 sequence: CASSQGKTGQIGNQPQHF. In DNA, the CDR3 is TGCGCCAGCAGCCAAGGGAAGACAGGGCAAATCGGCAATCAGCCCCAGCATTTT. The chain employs TRBV4-1 and TRBJ1-5, with TRBD1 identical over 7 bases. V lost 1 base and J lost 2; bases outside the gene matches: 11. The CDR3 covers 18 residues. CDR1 and CDR2 from the germline V gene are MGHRA and YSYEKL.

V is TRBV7-2 and J is TRBJ1-2; D perhaps matches TRBD1 (6 bases). The V gene's germline CDR1 is SGHTA and CDR2 FQGNSA. Trimming stripped 0 bases from V and 1 base from J, with 15 bases between. The CDR3 totals 17 residues. In nucleotides, the CDR3 is TGTGCCAGCAGCTTAGCCATTGGACAGCGACTTAACTATGGCTACACCTTC. The encoded protein is CASSLAIGQRLNYGYTF.

The chain couples TRBV2 to TRBJ1-1; 8 bases align to TRBD1. The ends lost 3 bases at V and 0 bases at J; junction bases unmatched: 3. The germline CDR1 and CDR2 sequences are SNHLY and FYNNEI. The CDR3 contains 15 residues. CDR3 in DNA: TGTGCCAGCAGTGATGACAGGGGCCTGAACACTGAAGCTTTCTTT. Translating it yields CASSDDRGLNTEAFF.

V is TRBV5-6 and J is TRBJ1-1; 10 bases agree with TRBD1. Germline CDR1 SGHDT, CDR2 YYEEEE. V lost 2 bases to trimming and J lost 5 bases; unmatched junction nucleotides: 6. This CDR3 contains 15 residues. CDR3 in amino acids: CASSLGGQGGTEAFF. For the CDR3, the DNA is TGTGCCAGCAGCTTAGGAGGACAGGGGGGGACTGAAGCTTTCTTT.

This sequence joins TRBV29-1 and TRBJ2-7; 11 bases are a match to TRBD1. Germline V gene sequence: CDR1 SQVTM, CDR2 ANQGSEA. The V gene end was trimmed by 6 bases and the J gene end by 4 bases; junction bases not matched to a gene: 8. The CDR3 extends over 14 amino acids. DNA of the CDR3: TGCAGCGTCGTGGGGACAGGGGGTTATTACGAGCAGTACTTC. This codes for CSVVGTGGYYEQYF.

V is TRBV27 and J is TRBJ1-2; D not resolved. The V end lost 4 bases, the J end lost 4 bases, and 16 bases lay between the germline ends. The CDR3 loop spans 15 amino acids. Germline CDR1 reads MNHEY; CDR2 reads SMNVEV (reference sequence). DNA of the CDR3: TGTGCCAGCAGTTCCTTTTCAAAGGGAGGCTATGGCTACACCTTC. This gives the protein CASSSFSKGGYGYTF.

The gene calls are TRBV5-1 and TRBJ1-1; D remains ambiguous. The CDR3 consists of 13 residues. Germline V lookup: CDR1 SGHRS, CDR2 YFSETQ. Trimming left V 4 bases short and J 3 bases short, with 10 bases between. The DNA for the CDR3 is TGCGCCAGCAGCCGGGATTCGGACACTGAAGCTTTCTTT. Encoded protein: CASSRDSDTEAFF.

The chain employs TRBV28 and TRBJ1-2; maybe TRBD1 (5 bases). This CDR3 spans 15 amino acids. V was pared by 5 bases and J by 3 bases, with 16 bases between. Germline V gene sequence: CDR1 MDHEN, CDR2 SYDVKM. Here the CDR3 reads CASSPLGGSDYGYTF. The CDR3 bases are TGTGCCAGCAGTCCCCTGGGGGGATCGGACTATGGCTACACCTTC.

In its sample, this clone was seen once. This rearrangement joins TRBV12-3 or TRBV12-4 to TRBJ2-5; D is unclear. The CDR3 extends over 13 amino acids. Trimming removed 5 bases from V and 1 base from J, with 8 bases in between. The CDR3 loop reads CASSLHSQETQYF. The DNA of the CDR3 is TGTGCCAGCAGTCTACACAGCCAAGAGACCCAGTACTTC.